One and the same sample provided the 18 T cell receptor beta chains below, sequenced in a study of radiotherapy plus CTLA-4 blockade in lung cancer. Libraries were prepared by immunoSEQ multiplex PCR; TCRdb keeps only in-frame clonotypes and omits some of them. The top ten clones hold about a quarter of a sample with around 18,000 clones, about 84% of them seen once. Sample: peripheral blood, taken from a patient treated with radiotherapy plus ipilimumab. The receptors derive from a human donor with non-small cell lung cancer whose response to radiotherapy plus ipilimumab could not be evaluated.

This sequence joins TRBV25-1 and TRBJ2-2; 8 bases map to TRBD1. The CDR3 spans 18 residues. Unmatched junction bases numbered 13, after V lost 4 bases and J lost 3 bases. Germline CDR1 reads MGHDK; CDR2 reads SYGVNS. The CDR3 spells CASSGMGRQGAHTGELFF. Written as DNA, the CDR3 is TGTGCCAGCAGTGGAATGGGGAGGCAGGGGGCCCACACCGGGGAGCTGTTTTTT.

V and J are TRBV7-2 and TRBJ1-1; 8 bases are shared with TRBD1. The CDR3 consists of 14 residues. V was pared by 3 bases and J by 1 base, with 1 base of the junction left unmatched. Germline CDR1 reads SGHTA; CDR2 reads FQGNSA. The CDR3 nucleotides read TGTGCCAGCAGCTTGACAGGGGCGAACACTGAAGCTTTCTTT. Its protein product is CASSLTGANTEAFF.

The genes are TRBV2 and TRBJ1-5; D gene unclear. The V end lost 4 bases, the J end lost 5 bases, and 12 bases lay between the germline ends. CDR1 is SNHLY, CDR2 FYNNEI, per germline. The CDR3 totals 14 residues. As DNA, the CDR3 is TGTGCCAGCAGTGCAGTCTTTCCGCATCAGCCCCAGCATTTT. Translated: CASSAVFPHQPQHF. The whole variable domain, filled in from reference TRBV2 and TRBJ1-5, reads EPEVTQTPSHQVTQMGQEVILRCVPISNHLYFYWYRQILGQKVEFLVSFYNNEISEKSEIFDDQFSVERPDGSNFTLKIRSTKLEDSAMYFCASSAVFPHQPQHFGDGTRLSIL.

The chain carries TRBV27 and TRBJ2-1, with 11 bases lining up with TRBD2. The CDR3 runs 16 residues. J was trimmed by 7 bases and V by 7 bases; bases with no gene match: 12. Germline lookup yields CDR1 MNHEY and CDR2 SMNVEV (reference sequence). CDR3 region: CASNYRTSGSGNEQFF. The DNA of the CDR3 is TGTGCCAGCAACTACCGTACTAGCGGGAGTGGTAATGAGCAGTTCTTC.

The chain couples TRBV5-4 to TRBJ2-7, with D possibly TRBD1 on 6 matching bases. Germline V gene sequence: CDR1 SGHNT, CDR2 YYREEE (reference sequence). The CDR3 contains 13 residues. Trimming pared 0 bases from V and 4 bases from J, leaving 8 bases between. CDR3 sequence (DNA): TGTGCCAGCAGCTTGGGGACAGAATACGAGCAGTACTTC. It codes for CASSLGTEYEQYF.

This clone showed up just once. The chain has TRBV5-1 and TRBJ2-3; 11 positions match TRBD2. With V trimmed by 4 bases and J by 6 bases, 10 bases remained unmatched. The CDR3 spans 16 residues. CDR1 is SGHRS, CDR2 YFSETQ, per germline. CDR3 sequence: CASSAGGTSGDDTQYF. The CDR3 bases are TGCGCCAGCAGCGCCGGGGGGACTAGCGGAGATGATACGCAGTATTTT.

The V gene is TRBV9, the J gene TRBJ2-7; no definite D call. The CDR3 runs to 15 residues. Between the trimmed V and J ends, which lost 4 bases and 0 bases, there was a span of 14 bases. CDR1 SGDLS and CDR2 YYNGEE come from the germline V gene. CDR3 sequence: CASSPGFIFSYEQYF. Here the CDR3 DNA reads TGTGCCAGCAGCCCCGGGTTCATCTTCTCCTACGAGCAGTACTTC.

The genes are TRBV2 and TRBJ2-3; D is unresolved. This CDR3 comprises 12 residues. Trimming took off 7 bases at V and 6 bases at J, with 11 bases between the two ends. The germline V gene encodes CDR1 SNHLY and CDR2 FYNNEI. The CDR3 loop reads CASTDIRDTQYF. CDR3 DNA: TGTGCCAGCACCGACATAAGGGATACGCAGTATTTT.

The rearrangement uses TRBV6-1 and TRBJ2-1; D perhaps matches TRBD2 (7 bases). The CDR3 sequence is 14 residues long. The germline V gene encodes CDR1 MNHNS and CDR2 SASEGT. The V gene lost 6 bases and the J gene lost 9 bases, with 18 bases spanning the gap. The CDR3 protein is CASSPGGRGSEQFF. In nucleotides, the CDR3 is TGTGCCAGCAGCCCGGGAGGCAGGGGCTCTGAGCAGTTCTTC.

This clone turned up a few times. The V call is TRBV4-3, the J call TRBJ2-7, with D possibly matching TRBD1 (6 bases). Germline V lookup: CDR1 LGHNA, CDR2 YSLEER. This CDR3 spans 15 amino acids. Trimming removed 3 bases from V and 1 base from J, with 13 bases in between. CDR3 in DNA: TGCGCCAGCAGCCAGGCAACAGGGCCGTCCTACGAGCAGTACTTC. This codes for CASSQATGPSYEQYF.

The CDR3 DNA follows: TGTGCCAGCAGTTTGAGCTCTGGAAACACCATATATTTT. It is translated as CASSLSSGNTIYF. The gene calls are TRBV7-2 and TRBJ1-3; D is ambiguous. In germline, CDR1 is SGHTA, CDR2 FQGNSA. Trimming removed 6 bases from V and 0 bases from J, with 6 bases in between. This CDR3 spans 13 amino acids.

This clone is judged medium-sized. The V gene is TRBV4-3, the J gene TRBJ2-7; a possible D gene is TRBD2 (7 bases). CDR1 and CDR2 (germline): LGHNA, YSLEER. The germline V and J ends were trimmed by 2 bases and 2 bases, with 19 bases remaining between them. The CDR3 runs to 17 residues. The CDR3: CASSQSSRGGLAYEQYF. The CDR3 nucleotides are TGCGCCAGCAGCCAAAGTTCCAGGGGAGGACTAGCCTACGAGCAGTACTTC.

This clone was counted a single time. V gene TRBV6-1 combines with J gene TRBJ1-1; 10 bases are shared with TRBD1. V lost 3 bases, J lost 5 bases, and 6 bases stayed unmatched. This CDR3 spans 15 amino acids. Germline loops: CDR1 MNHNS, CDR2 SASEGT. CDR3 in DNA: TGTGCCAGCAGTGACCAGACAGGGGGCTATACTGAAGCTTTCTTT. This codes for CASSDQTGGYTEAFF.

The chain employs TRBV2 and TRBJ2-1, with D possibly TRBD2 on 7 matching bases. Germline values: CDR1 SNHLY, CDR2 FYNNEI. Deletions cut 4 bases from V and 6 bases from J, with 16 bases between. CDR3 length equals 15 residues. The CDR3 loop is CASSGGEGVPNEQFF. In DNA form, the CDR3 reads TGTGCCAGCAGTGGGGGGGAGGGGGTCCCCAATGAGCAGTTCTTC. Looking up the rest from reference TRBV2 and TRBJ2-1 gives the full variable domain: EPEVTQTPSHQVTQMGQEVILRCVPISNHLYFYWYRQILGQKVEFLVSFYNNEISEKSEIFDDQFSVERPDGSNFTLKIRSTKLEDSAMYFCASSGGEGVPNEQFFGPGTRLTVL.

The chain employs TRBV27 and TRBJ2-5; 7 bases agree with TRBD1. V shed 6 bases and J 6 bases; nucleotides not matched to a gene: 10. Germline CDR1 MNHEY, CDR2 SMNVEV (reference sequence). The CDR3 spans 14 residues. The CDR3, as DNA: TGTGCCAGCAGCTCGGTGACAGGGATAAAGACCCAGTACTTC. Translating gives CASSSVTGIKTQYF.

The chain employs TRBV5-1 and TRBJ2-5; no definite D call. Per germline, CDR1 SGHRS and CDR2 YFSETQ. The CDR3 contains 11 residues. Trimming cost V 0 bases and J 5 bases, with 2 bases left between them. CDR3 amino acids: CASSLAETQYF. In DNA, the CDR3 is TGCGCCAGCAGCTTGGCGGAGACCCAGTACTTC.

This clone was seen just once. Here the CDR3 DNA reads TGTGCCAGCAGCTTTCCCGGGACCTACGAGCAGTACTTC. It encodes CASSFPGTYEQYF. The chain uses TRBV5-4 and TRBJ2-7; a weak D match, TRBD2 (5 bases). Germline V CDR1 and CDR2: SGHNT, YYREEE (reference sequence). This CDR3 region has 13 residues. Trimming left V 2 bases short and J 2 bases short, with 8 bases between.

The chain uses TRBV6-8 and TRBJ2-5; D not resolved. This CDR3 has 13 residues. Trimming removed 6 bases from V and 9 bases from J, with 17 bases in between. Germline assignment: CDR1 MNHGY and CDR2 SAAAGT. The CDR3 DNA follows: TGTGCCAGCAGCCCAAGTCGTGCGGTATCCCAGTACTTC. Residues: CASSPSRAVSQYF.